A single sample is the source of the 5 T cell receptor beta chains below, sequenced in a study of cytotoxic CD8 clonotypes in ibrutinib-treated CLL. Repertoires were generated with immunoSEQ multiplex PCR, while TCRdb's copy carries only in-frame clones and drops some. The table lists approximately 5,500 clones, roughly 74% of them singletons, with approximately 5.2% in the top ten. The material was PBMCs, obtained before ibrutinib treatment. The receptor set was obtained from a human donor with chronic lymphocytic leukemia.

The chain is built from TRBV19 and TRBJ1-1, with D possibly matching TRBD1 (5 bases). Germline V lookup: CDR1 LNHDA, CDR2 SQIVND (reference sequence). The CDR3 is 16 residues long. Deletions cut 11 bases from V and 0 bases from J, with 22 bases between. The DNA of the CDR3 is TGTGCCGCGAGACTTAATGGGGCAGAAATGAACACTGAAGCTTTCTTT. It yields the protein CAARLNGAEMNTEAFF.

The table lists this clone with a few counts. This chain connects TRBV2 to TRBJ2-7, with 7 bases lining up with TRBD2. Looked up from germline, CDR1 is SNHLY and CDR2 is FYNNEI. The CDR3 totals 13 residues. The V segment lost 6 bases and the J segment 1 base; nucleotides outside the gene matches: 3. CDR3 protein: CASSPSGSYEQYF. CDR3 DNA: TGTGCCAGCAGCCCTAGCGGTTCCTACGAGCAGTACTTC.

The V and J genes are TRBV30 and TRBJ2-5; 7 nucleotides align to TRBD1. V was pared by 8 bases and J by 5 bases, with 11 bases of the junction left unmatched. The length of the CDR3 is 13 residues. Germline values: CDR1 GTSNPN, CDR2 SVGIG (reference sequence). Here the CDR3 DNA reads TGTGCCAGACAGGAGACAGGGTGGGAGACCCAGTACTTC. As protein: CARQETGWETQYF. The variable domain in full, completed from reference TRBV30 and TRBJ2-5, reads SQTIHQWPATLVQPVGSPLSLECTVEGTSNPNLYWYRQAAGRGLQLLFYSVGIGQISSEVPQNLSASRPQDRQFILSSKKLLLSDSGFYLCARQETGWETQYFGPGTRLLVL.

This chain's CDR3 is CASSIALNTGELFF. CDR3 nucleotide sequence: TGTGCCAGTAGTATAGCCCTGAACACCGGGGAGCTGTTTTTT. This chain connects TRBV19 to TRBJ2-2, with D unresolved. Germline assignment: CDR1 LNHDA and CDR2 SQIVND (reference sequence). The CDR3 length is 14 residues. V was shortened by 1 base and J by 1 base, with 4 bases between the two germline ends.

V is TRBV9 and J is TRBJ1-6; no clear D. The CDR3 is 13 residues long. Germline V lookup: CDR1 SGDLS, CDR2 YYNGEE. Deletions cut 4 bases from V and 5 bases from J, with 7 bases between. This chain's CDR3 is CASSPANNSPLHF. For the CDR3, the DNA is TGTGCCAGCAGCCCGGCTAATAATTCACCCCTCCACTTT.